The clone carrying this T cell receptor beta chain was found many times. What it recognizes is unknown. The CDR3 has 11 amino acids. V was pared by 7 bases and J by 7 bases, with 10 bases between. The sample originates from a study of tumor-infiltrating lymphocytes in glioblastoma multiforme. General observations from the study: Clone frequencies may be distorted by unequal TCR transcripts per cell.

TCR beta libraries were built from RNA through three nested multiplex PCR rounds using modified ARM-PCR. No unique molecular identifiers were described for these TCRB libraries. MiXCR was run by TCRdb on the multiplex PCR reads, yielding one entry per CDR3 protein. The repertoire holds some 9,300 distinct CDR3 sequences, with about 80% as singletons. This sequence joins TRBV12-3 or TRBV12-4 and TRBJ1-1; no reliable D call. Sequencing was carried out using brain tumor tissue. The TCR was taken from a male donor with glioblastoma. The CDR3 sequence is CASTFGLEAFF. The DNA of the CDR3 is TGTGCCAGCACCTTCGGACTTGAAGCTTTCTTT.